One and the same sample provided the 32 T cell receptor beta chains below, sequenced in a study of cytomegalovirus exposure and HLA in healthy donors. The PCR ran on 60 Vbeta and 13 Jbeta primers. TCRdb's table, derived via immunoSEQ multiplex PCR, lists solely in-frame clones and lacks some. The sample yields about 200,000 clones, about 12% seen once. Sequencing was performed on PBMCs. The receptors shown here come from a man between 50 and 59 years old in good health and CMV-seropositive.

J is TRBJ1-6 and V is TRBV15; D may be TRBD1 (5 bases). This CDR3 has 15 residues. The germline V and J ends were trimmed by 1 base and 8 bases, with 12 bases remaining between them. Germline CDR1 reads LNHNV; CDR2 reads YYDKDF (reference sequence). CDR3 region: CATSRGVRADSPLHF. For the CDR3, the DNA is TGTGCCACCAGCAGAGGCGTCAGGGCGGATTCACCCCTCCACTTT.

CDR3 sequence (DNA): TGTGCCACCAGCAGAGACCCACAGGGAAAGCCTGAGCATGGAAACACCATATATTTT. This sequence encodes CATSRDPQGKPEHGNTIYF. V and J are TRBV15 and TRBJ1-3; weak D call: TRBD1 (6 bases). The CDR3 has 19 amino acids. V was pared by 0 bases and J by 3 bases, with 21 bases between. Germline V gene lookup returns CDR1 LNHNV and CDR2 YYDKDF (reference sequence).

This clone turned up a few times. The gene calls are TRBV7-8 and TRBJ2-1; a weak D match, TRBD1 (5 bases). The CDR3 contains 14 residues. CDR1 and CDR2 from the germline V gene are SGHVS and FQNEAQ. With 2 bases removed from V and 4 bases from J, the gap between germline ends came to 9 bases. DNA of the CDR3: TGTGCCAGCAGCTTATGGGGCGTTTACAATGAGCAGTTCTTC. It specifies CASSLWGVYNEQFF. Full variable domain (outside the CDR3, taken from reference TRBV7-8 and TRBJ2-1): GAGVSQSPRYKVAKRGQDVALRCDPISGHVSLFWYQQALGQGPEFLTYFQNEAQLDKSGLPSDRFFAERPEGSVSTLKIQRTQQEDSAVYLCASSLWGVYNEQFFGPGTRLTVL.

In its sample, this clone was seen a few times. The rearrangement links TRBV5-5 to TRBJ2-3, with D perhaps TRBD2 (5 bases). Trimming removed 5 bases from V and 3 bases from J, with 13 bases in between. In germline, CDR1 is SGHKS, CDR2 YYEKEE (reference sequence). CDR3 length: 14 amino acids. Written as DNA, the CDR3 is TGTGCCAGCAGACAAGGAGGCGCTACAGATACGCAGTATTTT. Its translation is CASRQGGATDTQYF.

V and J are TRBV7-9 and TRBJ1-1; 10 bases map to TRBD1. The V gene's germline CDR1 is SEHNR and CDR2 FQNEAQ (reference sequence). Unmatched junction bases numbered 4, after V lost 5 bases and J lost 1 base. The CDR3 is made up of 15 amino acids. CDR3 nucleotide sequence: TGTGCCAGCAGCGCCCGACAGGGGGCGAACACTGAAGCTTTCTTT. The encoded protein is CASSARQGANTEAFF.

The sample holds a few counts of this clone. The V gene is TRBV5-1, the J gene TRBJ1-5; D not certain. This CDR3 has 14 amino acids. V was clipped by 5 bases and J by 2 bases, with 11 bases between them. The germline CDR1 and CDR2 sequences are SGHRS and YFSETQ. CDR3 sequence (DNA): TGCGCCAGCAGGGAGGGAAGCGGCAATCAGCCCCAGCATTTT. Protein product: CASREGSGNQPQHF.

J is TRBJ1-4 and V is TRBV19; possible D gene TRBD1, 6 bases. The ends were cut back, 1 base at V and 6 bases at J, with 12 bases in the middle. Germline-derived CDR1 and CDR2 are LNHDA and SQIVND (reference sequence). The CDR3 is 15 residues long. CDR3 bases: TGTGCCAGTAGTATAGGTTGGGGGCAGGATGAAAAACTGTTTTTT. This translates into CASSIGWGQDEKLFF. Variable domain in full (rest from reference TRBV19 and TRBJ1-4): DGGITQSPKYLFRKEGQNVTLSCEQNLNHDAMYWYRQDPGQGLRLIYYSQIVNDFQKGDIAEGYSVSREKKESFPLTVTSAQKNPTAFYLCASSIGWGQDEKLFFGSGTQLSVL.

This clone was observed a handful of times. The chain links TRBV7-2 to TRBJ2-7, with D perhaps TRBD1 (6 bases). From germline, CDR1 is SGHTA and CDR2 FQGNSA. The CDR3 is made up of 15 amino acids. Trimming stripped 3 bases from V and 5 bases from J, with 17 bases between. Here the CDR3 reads CASSLEWTAMHEQYF. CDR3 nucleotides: TGTGCCAGCAGCTTGGAGTGGACAGCTATGCACGAGCAGTACTTC.

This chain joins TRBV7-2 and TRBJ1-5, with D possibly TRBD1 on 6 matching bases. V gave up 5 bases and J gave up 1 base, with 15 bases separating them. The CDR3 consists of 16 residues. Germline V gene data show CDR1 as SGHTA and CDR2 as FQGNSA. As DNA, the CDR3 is TGTGCCAGCAGCCCTTCAGGGGCCTTAAGCAATCAGCCCCAGCATTTT. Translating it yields CASSPSGALSNQPQHF.

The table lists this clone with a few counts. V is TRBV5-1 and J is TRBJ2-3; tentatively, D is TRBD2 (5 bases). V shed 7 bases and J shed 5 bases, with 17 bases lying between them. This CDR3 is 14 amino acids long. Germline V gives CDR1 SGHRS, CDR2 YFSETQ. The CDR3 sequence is CASHPVAGEDTQYF. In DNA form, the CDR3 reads TGCGCCAGCCATCCCGTGGCGGGCGAAGATACGCAGTATTTT.

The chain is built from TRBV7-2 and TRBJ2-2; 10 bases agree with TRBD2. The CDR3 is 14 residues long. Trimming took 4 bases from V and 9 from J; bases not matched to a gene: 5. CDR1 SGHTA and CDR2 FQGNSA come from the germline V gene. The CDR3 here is CASSWRTSGRELFF. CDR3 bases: TGTGCCAGCAGCTGGCGGACTAGCGGTCGGGAGCTGTTTTTT.

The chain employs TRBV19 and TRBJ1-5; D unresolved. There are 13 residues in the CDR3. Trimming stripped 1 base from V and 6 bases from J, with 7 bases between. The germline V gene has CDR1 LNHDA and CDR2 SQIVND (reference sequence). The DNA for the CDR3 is TGTGCCAGTAGTATAGCAAGCCGTCAGCCCCAGCATTTT. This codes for CASSIASRQPQHF.

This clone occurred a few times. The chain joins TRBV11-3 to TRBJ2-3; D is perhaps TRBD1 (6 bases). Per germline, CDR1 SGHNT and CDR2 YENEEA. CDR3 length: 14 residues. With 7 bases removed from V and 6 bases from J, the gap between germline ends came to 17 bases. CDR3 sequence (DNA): TGTGCCAGCAAGGCAGGGGCCTCCGGGGATACGCAGTATTTT. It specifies CASKAGASGDTQYF.

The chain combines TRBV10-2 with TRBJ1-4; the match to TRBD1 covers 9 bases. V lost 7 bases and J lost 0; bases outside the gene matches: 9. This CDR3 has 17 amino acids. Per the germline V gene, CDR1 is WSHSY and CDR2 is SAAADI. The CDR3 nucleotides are TGCGCCAGCACCCGACAGGGGACAGGGACAACTAATGAAAAACTGTTTTTT. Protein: CASTRQGTGTTNEKLFF.

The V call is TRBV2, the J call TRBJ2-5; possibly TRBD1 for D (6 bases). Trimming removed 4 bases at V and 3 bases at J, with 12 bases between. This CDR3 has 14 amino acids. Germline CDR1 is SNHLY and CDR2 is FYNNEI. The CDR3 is CASSAGTSEETQYF. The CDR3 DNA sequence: TGTGCCAGCAGTGCCGGGACATCGGAAGAGACCCAGTACTTC.

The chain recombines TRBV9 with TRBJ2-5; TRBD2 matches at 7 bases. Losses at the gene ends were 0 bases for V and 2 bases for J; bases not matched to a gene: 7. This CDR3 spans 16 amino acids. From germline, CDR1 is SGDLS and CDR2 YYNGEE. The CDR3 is CASSVVGGGFQETQYF. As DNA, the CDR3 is TGTGCCAGCAGCGTAGTGGGCGGGGGTTTTCAAGAGACCCAGTACTTC.

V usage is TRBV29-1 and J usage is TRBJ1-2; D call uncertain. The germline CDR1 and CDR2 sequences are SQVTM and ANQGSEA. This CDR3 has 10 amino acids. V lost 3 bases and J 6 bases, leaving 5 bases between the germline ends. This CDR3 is CSVDLDGYTF. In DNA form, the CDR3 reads TGCAGCGTTGATCTCGATGGCTACACCTTC.

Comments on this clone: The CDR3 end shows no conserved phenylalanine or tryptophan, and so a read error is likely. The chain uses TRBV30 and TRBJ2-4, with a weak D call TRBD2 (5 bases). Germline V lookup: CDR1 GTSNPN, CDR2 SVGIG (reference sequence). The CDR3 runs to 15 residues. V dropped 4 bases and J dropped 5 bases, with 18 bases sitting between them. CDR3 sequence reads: CAWNERGRGQNIQYL. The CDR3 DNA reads TGTGCCTGGAACGAACGAGGGAGAGGCCAAAACATTCAGTACCTC.

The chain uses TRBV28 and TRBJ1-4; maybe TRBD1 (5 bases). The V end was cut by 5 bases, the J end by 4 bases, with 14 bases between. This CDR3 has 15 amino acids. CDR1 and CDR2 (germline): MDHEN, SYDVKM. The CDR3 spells CASSQYGAYNEKLFF. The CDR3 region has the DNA TGTGCCAGCAGTCAATATGGGGCATATAATGAAAAACTGTTTTTT.

Here the CDR3 reads CASSTGTLNSPLHF. The DNA for the CDR3 is TGTGCCAGCAGCACCGGGACTTTGAATTCACCCCTCCACTTT. V usage is TRBV11-3 and J usage is TRBJ1-6, with TRBD1 as a possible D gene (5 bases). CDR3 size: 14 residues. V lost 5 bases, J lost 7 bases, and 12 bases lay in between. In germline, CDR1 is SGHNT, CDR2 YENEEA.

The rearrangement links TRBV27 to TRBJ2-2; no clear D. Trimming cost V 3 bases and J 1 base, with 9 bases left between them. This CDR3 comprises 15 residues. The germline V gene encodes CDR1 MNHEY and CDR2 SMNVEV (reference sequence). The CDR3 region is CASSFDSWNTGELFF. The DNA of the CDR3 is TGTGCCAGCAGTTTTGACTCATGGAACACCGGGGAGCTGTTTTTT.

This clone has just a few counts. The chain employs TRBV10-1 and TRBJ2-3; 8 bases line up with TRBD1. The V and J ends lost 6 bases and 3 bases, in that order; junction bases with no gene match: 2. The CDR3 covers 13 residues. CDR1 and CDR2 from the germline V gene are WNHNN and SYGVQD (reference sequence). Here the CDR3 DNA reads TGCGCCAGCAGGGACAGGGCAACAGATACGCAGTATTTT. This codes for CASRDRATDTQYF.

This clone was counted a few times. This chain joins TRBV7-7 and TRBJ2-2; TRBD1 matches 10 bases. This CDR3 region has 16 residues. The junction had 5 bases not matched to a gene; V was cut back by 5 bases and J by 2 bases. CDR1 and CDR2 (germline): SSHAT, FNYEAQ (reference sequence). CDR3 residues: CASSPWDRGNTGELFF. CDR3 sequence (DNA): TGTGCCAGCAGCCCCTGGGACAGGGGTAACACCGGGGAGCTGTTTTTT.

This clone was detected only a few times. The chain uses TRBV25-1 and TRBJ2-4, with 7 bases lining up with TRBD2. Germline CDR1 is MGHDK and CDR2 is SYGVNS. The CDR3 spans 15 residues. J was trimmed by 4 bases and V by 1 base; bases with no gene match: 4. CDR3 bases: TGTGCCAGCAGTGAATCGGGGGGTGGGAAAAACATTCAGTACTTC. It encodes CASSESGGGKNIQYF.

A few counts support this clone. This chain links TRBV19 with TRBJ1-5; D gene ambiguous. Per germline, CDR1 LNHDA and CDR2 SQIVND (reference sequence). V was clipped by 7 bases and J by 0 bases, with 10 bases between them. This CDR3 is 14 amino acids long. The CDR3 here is CASTPRDSNQPQHF. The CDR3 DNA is TGTGCCAGTACCCCGCGGGATAGCAATCAGCCCCAGCATTTT.

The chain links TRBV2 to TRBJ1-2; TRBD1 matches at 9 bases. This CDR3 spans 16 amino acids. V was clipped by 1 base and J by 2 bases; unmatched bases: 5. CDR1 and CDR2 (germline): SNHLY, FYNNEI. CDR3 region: CASSEGWTGANYGYTF. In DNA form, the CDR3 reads TGTGCCAGCAGTGAAGGGTGGACAGGGGCCAACTATGGCTACACCTTC.

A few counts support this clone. The DNA of the CDR3 is TGTGCCAGCAGTTACACCGGGATCACAGATACGCAGTATTTT. Translating it yields CASSYTGITDTQYF. V gene TRBV6-5 combines with J gene TRBJ2-3, with a tentative D call TRBD2 (5 bases). The germline V gene has CDR1 MNHEY and CDR2 SVGAGI. The CDR3 extends over 14 amino acids. Trimming shortened V by 2 bases and J by 2 bases, and 8 bases separated the two germline ends.

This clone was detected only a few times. The CDR3, as DNA: TGTGCCATCAGTGACACAGGGATGGCCAAAAACATTCAGTACTTC. Encoded protein: CAISDTGMAKNIQYF. The chain uses TRBV10-3 and TRBJ2-4; D may be TRBD1 (6 bases). CDR3 length equals 15 residues. V lost 3 bases to trimming and J lost 1 base, with 10 bases between them. CDR1 is ENHRY and CDR2 is SYGVKD in the germline V gene.

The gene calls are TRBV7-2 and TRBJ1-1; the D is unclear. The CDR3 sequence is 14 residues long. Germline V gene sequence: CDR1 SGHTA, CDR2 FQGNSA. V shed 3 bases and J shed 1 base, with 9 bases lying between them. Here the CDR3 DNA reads TGTGCCAGCAGCTTGGGCGGGTGGAACACTGAAGCTTTCTTT. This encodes CASSLGGWNTEAFF.

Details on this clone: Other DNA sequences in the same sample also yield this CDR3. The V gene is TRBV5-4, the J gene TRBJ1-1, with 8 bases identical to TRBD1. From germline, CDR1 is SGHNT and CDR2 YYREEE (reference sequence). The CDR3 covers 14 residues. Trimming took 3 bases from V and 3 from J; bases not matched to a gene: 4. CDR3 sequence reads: CASSSGTGDTEAFF. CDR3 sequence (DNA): TGTGCCAGCAGCTCAGGGACAGGAGACACTGAAGCTTTCTTT.

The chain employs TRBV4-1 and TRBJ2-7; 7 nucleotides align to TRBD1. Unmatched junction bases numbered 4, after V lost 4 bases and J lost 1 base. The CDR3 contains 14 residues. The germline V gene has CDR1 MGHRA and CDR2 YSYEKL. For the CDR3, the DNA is TGCGCCAGCAGCCCCCGACAGGGATCCTACGAGCAGTACGTC. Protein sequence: CASSPRQGSYEQYV.

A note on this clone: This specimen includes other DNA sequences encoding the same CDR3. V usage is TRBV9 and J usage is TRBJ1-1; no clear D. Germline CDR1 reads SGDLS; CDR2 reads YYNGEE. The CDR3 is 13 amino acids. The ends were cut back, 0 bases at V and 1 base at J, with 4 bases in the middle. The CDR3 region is CASSVAGNTEAFF. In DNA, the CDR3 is TGTGCCAGCAGCGTAGCAGGGAACACTGAAGCTTTCTTT.